This TCR beta chain appears in the sequencing data of a study of blood T cells in healthy people across ages. A note on this clonotype: The antigen remains unidentified.

A second PCR, run for about 7 to 11 cycles, used a sample-barcoded 5' primer plus a J-beta primer mix. TCRdb re-called the 5' RACE reads with MiXCR, one entry per CDR3 protein. The data contain around 1.5 million distinct CDR3 sequences, approximately 42% of them seen just once; the ten biggest clones take up under 8%. There are 17 residues in the CDR3. The V gene lost 6 bases and the J gene lost 0 bases, with 18 bases spanning the gap. Study conclusions and caveats: The study lacked donor CMV status, which possibly confounded expanded clonotype changes. PBMCs left unsorted prevented a conclusive naive versus antigen-experienced comparison.

The chain joins TRBV12-3 or TRBV12-4 to TRBJ2-1; D unclear. The sequence was obtained from a woman under 30 in good health. The specimen was blood. The CDR3 DNA sequence: TGTGCCAGCAGAGGGTCCTCGCACCGAATCTCCTACAATGAGCAGTTCTTC. Its translation: CASRGSSHRISYNEQFF.